These T cell receptor beta chains were read from a single sample in a study of cytomegalovirus exposure and HLA in healthy donors. Measured with immunoSEQ multiplex PCR; TCRdb has only the in-frame clones, and not every one. The sample holds 150,000 to 180,000 clones, approximately 80% seen once. The specimen sequenced was PBMCs. The source of these receptors is a man aged 25-40 years in good health and CMV-seropositive. The CDR3 runs from the conserved cysteine through the conserved F or W. The order of the fields is clone size, V gene, D gene, J gene, CDR3 protein, CDR3 DNA. A D gene is named only where the DNA matches it firmly. Size tells how often a clone was seen (once, few, many) or the class of an expanded clone, and some rows leave it out.

.	TRBV12-5	.	TRBJ1-2	CASGVRDTYGYTF	TGTGCTAGTGGTGTCCGGGACACCTATGGCTACACCTTC
.	TRBV11-2	.	TRBJ1-2	CASSYTGTPNYGYTF	TGTGCCAGCAGCTACACCGGGACTCCTAACTATGGCTACACCTTC
.	TRBV9	TRBD1	TRBJ1-6	CASSQGQNNSPLHF	TGTGCCAGCAGCCAGGGACAGAATAATTCACCCCTCCACTTT
.	TRBV5-1	TRBD2	TRBJ2-5	CASSTGTSGRETQYF	TGCGCCAGCAGCACGGGGACTAGCGGTCGAGAGACCCAGTACTTC
.	TRBV5-1	.	TRBJ1-1	CASSLDRVEAEAFF	TGCGCCAGCAGCTTGGACAGGGTAGAGGCTGAAGCTTTCTTT
.	TRBV18	TRBD1	TRBJ2-1	CASSPPGQGEQFF	TGTGCCAGCTCACCACCCGGACAGGGTGAGCAGTTCTTC
.	TRBV7-2	.	TRBJ2-5	CASSLNYGTQYF	TGTGCCAGCAGCTTAAACTACGGGACCCAGTACTTC
.	TRBV28	TRBD1	TRBJ1-2	CASSFPAGGNYGYTF	TGTGCCAGCAGTTTCCCGGCAGGGGGCAACTATGGCTACACCTTC
.	TRBV6-5	TRBD1	TRBJ1-2	CASSYLGTGELWTF	TGTGCCAGCAGTTACCTAGGGACAGGGGAGTTGTGGACCTTC
.	TRBV7-6	TRBD2	TRBJ2-5	CASSLVYGRGGETQYF	TGTGCCAGCAGCTTAGTGTACGGGAGGGGTGGGGAGACCCAGTACTTC
.	TRBV29-1	.	TRBJ2-5	CSVTLGPIQETQYF	TGCAGCGTGACCCTTGGGCCCATTCAAGAGACCCAGTACTTC
.	TRBV7-9	TRBD1	TRBJ2-1	CASSLGRGLSREQFF	TGTGCCAGCAGCTTAGGCAGGGGGCTGAGCCGCGAGCAGTTCTTC
few	TRBV2	TRBD1	TRBJ1-1	CASRVGQGDTEAFF	TGTGCCAGCAGGGTGGGACAGGGAGACACTGAAGCTTTCTTT
.	TRBV15	.	TRBJ2-7	CATSRLQTGTQQQYF	TGTGCCACCAGCAGACTACAGACAGGAACTCAACAGCAGTACTTC
few	TRBV7-9	.	TRBJ1-3	CASSLGSSSGNTIYF	TGTGCCAGCAGCTTAGGTTCGAGCTCTGGAAACACCATATATTTT
.	TRBV6-6	TRBD1	TRBJ2-7	CASRTGDEQYF	TGTGCCAGCAGGACAGGGGACGAGCAGTACTTC
.	TRBV27	.	TRBJ1-5	CASSFGGAGQPQHF	TGTGCCAGCAGTTTTGGGGGGGCTGGACAGCCCCAGCATTTT
.	TRBV18	TRBD1	TRBJ1-1	CASSPGTGDTEAFF	TGTGCCAGCTCACCCGGGACAGGGGATACTGAAGCTTTCTTT
.	TRBV7-8	TRBD2	TRBJ2-7	CASSARLAGVSEQYF	TGTGCCAGCAGCGCCCGACTAGCGGGAGTCAGCGAGCAGTACTTC
few	TRBV11-2	TRBD2	TRBJ2-7	CASSPGTSGYYEQYF	TGTGCCAGCAGCCCCGGGACTAGCGGATACTACGAGCAGTACTTC
.	TRBV4-2	.	TRBJ1-1	CASSQEAGENTEAFF	TGTGCCAGCAGCCAAGAGGCGGGGGAGAACACTGAAGCTTTCTTT
.	TRBV18	TRBD1	TRBJ2-4	CASSQGQGNIQYF	TGTGCCAGCTCACAGGGACAGGGAAACATTCAGTACTTC
.	TRBV9	TRBD2	TRBJ2-1	CASSSRLTGGRYNEQFF	TGTGCCAGCAGCTCCCGACTCACGGGGGGAAGGTACAATGAGCAGTTCTTC
.	TRBV28	TRBD1	TRBJ1-5	CASSSPGGDETQHF	TGTGCCAGCAGTTCTCCAGGGGGCGACGAGACCCAGCATTTT
.	TRBV6-6	.	TRBJ2-7	CASSELSYEQYF	TGTGCCAGCAGTGAGCTCTCCTACGAGCAGTACTTC
.	TRBV7-3	TRBD2	TRBJ2-1	CASSLNGGRGNEQFF	TGTGCCAGCAGCTTAAATGGCGGGAGAGGTAATGAGCAGTTCTTC
.	TRBV28	TRBD1	TRBJ1-2	CASTKGQGVPGYTF	TGTGCCAGCACCAAGGGACAGGGGGTCCCTGGCTACACCTTC